A single sample is the source of the 32 T cell receptor beta chains below, sequenced in a study of blood T cell repertoires in COVID-19. This table comes from immunoSEQ multiplex PCR, and its TCRdb copy is limited to in-frame clones, with some not included. The sample includes approximately 470,000 clones, about nine tenths of them seen just once. The sequenced sample consisted of PBMCs or T cells enriched from blood (not recorded which). Source of these receptors: a woman aged 18-29 years who had recovered from COVID-19.

The rearrangement uses TRBV7-2 and TRBJ1-1; possibly TRBD1 for D (5 bases). Germline V lookup: CDR1 SGHTA, CDR2 FQGNSA. CDR3 length: 13 amino acids. V was trimmed by 5 bases and J by 3 bases, leaving 10 bases between them. The CDR3 protein is CASSLQGYTEAFF. DNA for the CDR3: TGTGCCAGCAGCCTTCAGGGCTACACTGAAGCTTTCTTT.

The genes are TRBV6-5 and TRBJ1-1, with D uncertain. From germline, CDR1 is MNHEY and CDR2 SVGAGI. This CDR3 is 14 amino acids long. V was pared by 6 bases and J by 0 bases, with 11 bases between. CDR3 amino acids: CASRLQILNTEAFF. CDR3 coding DNA: TGTGCCAGCAGATTACAGATATTGAACACTGAAGCTTTCTTT.

The chain couples TRBV3-1 (or the pseudogene TRBV3-2) to TRBJ1-2; TRBD1 matches 7 bases. Germline V CDR1 and CDR2: LGHDT, YNNKEL (reference sequence). CDR3 length: 17 residues. Unmatched junction bases numbered 11, after V lost 4 bases and J lost 0 bases. The CDR3 is CASSPLSGTAPNYGYTF. CDR3 in DNA: TGTGCCAGCAGCCCTCTTTCGGGGACAGCGCCTAACTATGGCTACACCTTC.

The rearrangement joins TRBV3-1 (or the pseudogene TRBV3-2) to TRBJ2-2; 15 nucleotides match TRBD2. The CDR3 covers 19 residues. V was clipped by 1 base and J by 5 bases; unmatched bases: 8. Germline values: CDR1 LGHDT, CDR2 YNNKEL (reference sequence). The CDR3 DNA sequence: TGTGCCAGCAGCCAAGTCGGGGGACTAGCGGGGGGTGAAACCGGGGAGCTGTTTTTT. Translated: CASSQVGGLAGGETGELFF.

This chain connects TRBV9 to TRBJ1-5; D may be TRBD1 (5 bases). Germline V gene lookup returns CDR1 SGDLS and CDR2 YYNGEE. This CDR3 has 12 amino acids. V was cut by 7 bases and J by 6 bases, with 11 bases left in between. The CDR3 sequence: CASGTPIQPQHF. CDR3 nucleotides: TGTGCCAGCGGGACTCCTATTCAGCCCCAGCATTTT.

The chain joins TRBV5-1 to TRBJ1-3; tentative D call: TRBD1 (5 bases). Trimming shortened V by 0 bases and J by 4 bases, and 11 bases separated the two germline ends. Germline assignment: CDR1 SGHRS and CDR2 YFSETQ. The CDR3 runs to 15 residues. The CDR3 DNA follows: TGCGCCAGCAGCTTGGGATGGGGCTCGGGAAACACCATATATTTT. Encoded protein: CASSLGWGSGNTIYF.

The chain recombines TRBV30 with TRBJ2-3, with a possible D match to TRBD2 (5 bases). The CDR3 spans 15 residues. The ends were cut back, 6 bases at V and 3 bases at J, with 19 bases in the middle. Germline V gene sequence: CDR1 GTSNPN, CDR2 SVGIG (reference sequence). The DNA of the CDR3 is TGTGCCTGCCTCCCGGGCCGCGGACTTACAGATACGCAGTATTTT. Translated, it gives CACLPGRGLTDTQYF.

V gene TRBV7-9 combines with J gene TRBJ2-5, with TRBD2 as a possible D gene (5 bases). Germline values: CDR1 SEHNR, CDR2 FQNEAQ (reference sequence). CDR3 length: 16 residues. Deletions cut 5 bases from V and 5 bases from J, with 21 bases between. The CDR3 reads CASSPSLIRPGETQYF. In nucleotides, the CDR3 is TGTGCCAGCAGCCCCTCATTAATTCGGCCGGGGGAGACCCAGTACTTC.

The chain carries TRBV30 and TRBJ1-4, with 10 bases fitting TRBD1. Germline lookup yields CDR1 GTSNPN and CDR2 SVGIG (reference sequence). Losses at the gene ends were 2 bases for V and 8 bases for J; bases not matched to a gene: 8. The CDR3 is 15 residues long. The CDR3 spells CAWSLYGTGDEKLFF. CDR3 DNA: TGTGCCTGGAGTCTCTACGGGACAGGGGACGAAAAACTGTTTTTT. Looking up the rest from reference TRBV30 and TRBJ1-4 gives the full variable domain: SQTIHQWPATLVQPVGSPLSLECTVEGTSNPNLYWYRQAAGRGLQLLFYSVGIGQISSEVPQNLSASRPQDRQFILSSKKLLLSDSGFYLCAWSLYGTGDEKLFFGSGTQLSVL.

V gene TRBV7-9 combines with J gene TRBJ2-3; the D gene is possibly TRBD2 (6 bases). The germline V gene has CDR1 SEHNR and CDR2 FQNEAQ (reference sequence). This CDR3 spans 16 amino acids. V shed 3 bases and J shed 3 bases, with 16 bases lying between them. DNA of the CDR3: TGTGCCAGCAGCTTTAAACTGGCAGGGAGGACAGATACGCAGTATTTT. Encoded protein: CASSFKLAGRTDTQYF.

CDR3 amino acids: CSVEVPERREQYF. CDR3 DNA: TGCAGCGTTGAAGTGCCCGAGCGACGCGAGCAGTACTTC. This chain joins TRBV29-1 and TRBJ2-7; D remains unclear. Between the trimmed V and J ends, which lost 1 base and 6 bases, there was a span of 13 bases. The CDR3 is 13 amino acids. Germline CDR1 and CDR2: SQVTM and ANQGSEA.

In regard to this clone: The limits of the CDR3 on the DNA are not certain, so only TCRdb's listed CDR3 is given. V is TRBV9 and J is TRBJ2-2; TRBD2 is the table's D call and was not checked against the DNA. The CDR3 extends over 14 residues, inclusive of both ends. CDR1 is SGDLS and CDR2 is YYNGEE in the germline V gene. The CDR3 loop is CASSDFRGTGELFF.

This chain joins TRBV2 and TRBJ1-5, with 7 nucleotides matching TRBD1. CDR1 is SNHLY, CDR2 FYNNEI, per germline. There are 15 residues in the CDR3. With V trimmed by 6 bases and J by 5 bases, 10 bases remained unmatched. CDR3 nucleotide sequence: TGTGCCAGCAGCTCGGGACAGATCGTCTATCAGCCCCAGCATTTT. Translating gives CASSSGQIVYQPQHF.

The rearrangement joins TRBV19 to TRBJ1-2; TRBD1 matches 7 bases. This CDR3 contains 17 residues. The V segment lost 3 bases and the J segment 4 bases; nucleotides outside the gene matches: 14. From germline, CDR1 is LNHDA and CDR2 SQIVND (reference sequence). The CDR3 is CASSIPRGGTATYGYTF. CDR3 nucleotide sequence: TGTGCCAGTAGTATCCCCAGAGGGGGGACAGCGACCTATGGCTACACCTTC.

This clone was seen a few times. This chain uses TRBV11-3 with TRBJ1-2; D might be TRBD1 (5 bases). The ends were cut back, 5 bases at V and 0 bases at J, with 19 bases in the middle. The CDR3 runs to 17 residues. The germline gives CDR1 SGHNT, CDR2 YENEEA. The CDR3 DNA sequence: TGTGCCAGCAGCCCCCCCCAGGCCGACAGAACTAACTATGGCTACACCTTC. As protein: CASSPPQADRTNYGYTF.

The chain couples TRBV27 to TRBJ1-5, with a tentative D call TRBD1 (5 bases). Trimming cost V 6 bases and J 8 bases, with 20 bases left between them. This CDR3 comprises 15 residues. The germline V gene encodes CDR1 MNHEY and CDR2 SMNVEV (reference sequence). CDR3 sequence: CASRAQGALFEPQHF. CDR3 in DNA: TGTGCCAGCAGAGCCCAAGGGGCCCTCTTCGAGCCCCAGCATTTT.

The V gene is TRBV5-5, the J gene TRBJ2-1; 9 bases fit TRBD1. The CDR3 contains 15 residues. The germline CDR1 and CDR2 sequences are SGHKS and YYEKEE (reference sequence). The V and J ends lost 2 bases and 5 bases, in that order; junction bases with no gene match: 5. The CDR3: CASSLRGQGNNEQFF. The CDR3 DNA sequence: TGTGCCAGCAGCTTAAGGGGACAGGGAAACAATGAGCAGTTCTTC.

This clone has a handful of counts. The V gene is TRBV25-1, the J gene TRBJ2-7; D is ambiguous. V dropped 2 bases and J dropped 5 bases, with 13 bases sitting between them. This CDR3 is 14 amino acids long. Germline V gene lookup returns CDR1 MGHDK and CDR2 SYGVNS. CDR3 loop: CASSERPQANEQYF. The CDR3 coding sequence is TGTGCCAGCAGTGAAAGGCCCCAAGCGAACGAGCAGTACTTC.

The gene calls are TRBV5-1 and TRBJ1-1, with a possible D match to TRBD1 (6 bases). The V gene lost 0 bases and the J gene lost 0 bases, with 9 bases spanning the gap. The CDR3 runs 15 residues. In germline, CDR1 is SGHRS, CDR2 YFSETQ. The CDR3 nucleotides read TGCGCCAGCAGCTTGGATTGGGGGCTGAACACTGAAGCTTTCTTT. This sequence encodes CASSLDWGLNTEAFF. Full variable domain (remainder filled in from reference TRBV5-1 and TRBJ1-1): KAGVTQTPRYLIKTRGQQVTLSCSPISGHRSVSWYQQTPGQGLQFLFEYFSETQRNKGNFPGRFSGRQFSNSRSEMNVSTLELGDSALYLCASSLDWGLNTEAFFGQGTRLTVV.

The chain combines TRBV30 with TRBJ1-2; 7 bases agree with TRBD1. Trimming removed 1 base from V and 4 bases from J; junction bases left unmatched: 21. CDR3 length: 19 amino acids. The germline V gene encodes CDR1 GTSNPN and CDR2 SVGIG (reference sequence). The CDR3 nucleotides are TGTGCCTGGAGTGCCTCCCGGGACAGTTACCTCCCTGGGGGCTATGGCTACACCTTC. Translated, it gives CAWSASRDSYLPGGYGYTF.

This chain links TRBV30 with TRBJ2-7, with TRBD1 identical over 10 bases. Germline V lookup: CDR1 GTSNPN, CDR2 SVGIG (reference sequence). V lost 3 bases, J lost 7 bases, and 6 bases stayed unmatched. This CDR3 comprises 13 residues. The CDR3 DNA reads as TGTGCCTGGAGCTCCCGGGGACAGGGGGAGCAGTACTTC. Protein sequence: CAWSSRGQGEQYF.

The V and J genes are TRBV5-1 and TRBJ2-7; D is unclear. Germline-derived CDR1 and CDR2 are SGHRS and YFSETQ. Trimming took off 4 bases at V and 2 bases at J, with 10 bases between the two ends. The CDR3 spans 13 residues. CDR3 nucleotides: TGCGCCAGCAGCCCCCCGGTCACCTACGAGCAGTACTTC. Residues: CASSPPVTYEQYF.

This clone has just one count. The V and J genes are TRBV4-1 and TRBJ2-3, with D possibly matching TRBD2 (5 bases). Trimming shortened V by 2 bases and J by 5 bases, and 14 bases separated the two germline ends. This CDR3 region has 15 residues. Germline V gene data show CDR1 as MGHRA and CDR2 as YSYEKL. The CDR3: CASSQFEGGGDTQYF. CDR3 in DNA: TGCGCCAGCAGCCAATTCGAGGGTGGTGGAGATACGCAGTATTTT.

The chain links TRBV20-1 to TRBJ2-3, with 7 bases that match TRBD2. After removal of 3 bases from V and 2 bases from J, the junction contained 8 bases not matched to a gene. This CDR3 contains 15 residues. Looked up from germline, CDR1 is DFQATT and CDR2 is SNEGSKA (reference sequence). CDR3 protein: CSASGGGALTDTQYF. DNA for the CDR3: TGCAGTGCTAGTGGGGGGGGAGCCCTCACAGATACGCAGTATTTT.

The chain couples TRBV3-1 (or the pseudogene TRBV3-2) to TRBJ2-7; possible D gene TRBD2, 7 bases. The CDR3 spans 13 residues. V was shortened by 3 bases and J by 6 bases, with 12 bases between the two germline ends. Germline V gene sequence: CDR1 LGHDT, CDR2 YNNKEL (reference sequence). The chain's CDR3 is CASSHHGGREQYF. The CDR3, as DNA: TGTGCCAGCAGCCACCACGGGGGGCGCGAGCAGTACTTC.

For the CDR3, the DNA is TGTGCCAGCAGCCTGTTTACACAGGGACAACTACAGCCCCAGCATTTT. Its protein product is CASSLFTQGQLQPQHF. V usage is TRBV5-5 and J usage is TRBJ1-5; TRBD1 is a possible D gene (6 bases). The CDR3 loop spans 16 amino acids. CDR1 is SGHKS and CDR2 is YYEKEE in the germline V gene (reference sequence). With 4 bases removed from V and 7 bases from J, the gap between germline ends came to 21 bases.

V and J are TRBV5-4 and TRBJ2-1; D possibly corresponds to TRBD1 (6 bases). The CDR3 covers 15 residues. Germline CDR1 is SGHNT and CDR2 is YYREEE (reference sequence). Trimming pared 6 bases from V and 0 bases from J, leaving 13 bases between. The CDR3 reads CASITQGSSYNEQFF. CDR3 DNA sequence: TGTGCCAGCATCACACAGGGTAGCTCCTACAATGAGCAGTTCTTC. Filled out from reference TRBV5-4 and TRBJ2-1, the complete variable domain reads ETGVTQSPTHLIKTRGQQVTLRCSSQSGHNTVSWYQQALGQGPQFIFQYYREEENGRGNFPPRFSGLQFPNYSSELNVNALELDDSALYLCASITQGSSYNEQFFGPGTRLTVL.

The chain couples TRBV28 to TRBJ2-1; TRBD2 matches 7 bases. The CDR3 spans 15 residues. Germline loops: CDR1 MDHEN, CDR2 SYDVKM. With V trimmed by 7 bases and J by 0 bases, 6 bases remained unmatched. The CDR3: CASKSGASSYNEQFF. The DNA of the CDR3 is TGTGCCAGCAAGAGCGGGGCGAGCTCCTACAATGAGCAGTTCTTC.

The J gene is TRBJ2-3, the V gene TRBV24-1, with 7 bases fitting TRBD1. V lost 5 bases to trimming and J lost 2 bases; unmatched junction nucleotides: 9. CDR3 size: 16 residues. The germline V gene encodes CDR1 KGHDR and CDR2 SFDVKD. CDR3 amino acids: CATSASGGPSTDTQYF. The CDR3 DNA sequence: TGTGCCACCAGTGCCTCAGGGGGTCCTTCCACAGATACGCAGTATTTT.

This clone was recorded once. The chain joins TRBV6-1 to TRBJ1-3; D possibly corresponds to TRBD1 (6 bases). Germline V gene data show CDR1 as MNHNS and CDR2 as SASEGT. This CDR3 has 14 residues. V was cut by 1 base and J by 7 bases, with 11 bases left in between. The CDR3 nucleotides are TGTGCCAGCAGTGAAGTAACAGGGCGGAACACCATATATTTT. Its translation: CASSEVTGRNTIYF.

This chain uses TRBV5-6 with TRBJ2-1; 13 bases align to TRBD2. The CDR3 extends over 15 amino acids. V lost 1 base, J lost 6 bases, and 1 base stayed unmatched. Germline V lookup: CDR1 SGHDT, CDR2 YYEEEE. The CDR3: CASSLTSGGANEQFF. The DNA for the CDR3 is TGTGCCAGCAGCTTGACTAGCGGGGGGGCCAATGAGCAGTTCTTC.

V gene TRBV7-2 combines with J gene TRBJ2-3, with TRBD1 as a possible D gene (6 bases). The V and J ends lost 5 bases and 1 base respectively, with 16 bases between them. Germline V gene sequence: CDR1 SGHTA, CDR2 FQGNSA. The CDR3 has 16 amino acids. The CDR3 region is CASSEDWGLGTDTQYF. Written as DNA, the CDR3 is TGTGCCAGCAGCGAGGACTGGGGGCTCGGCACAGATACGCAGTATTTT.